The text below deals with one TCR beta chain. Its specificity is not known. This sample was taken from a study of T cells in Graves' hyperthyroidism and ophthalmopathy. Study conclusions and caveats: The majority of expanded thyroid clonotypes above 0.001 also appeared in blood. A median 6.5 months before onset, the model predicted ophthalmopathy.

It was RNA transcripts that yielded the amplified TCR beta CDR3 regions. When the TCR CDR3 underwent first-round RT-PCR, the HTBI primer set was used. TCRdb used MiXCR to reprocess the multiplex PCR reads, holding one entry per CDR3 protein. The profile shows under 700,000 distinct CDR3 sequences, just over 45% of them singletons. Lactation, pregnancy, other autoimmune disease or uncontrolled infection led to exclusion of patients. The diagnoses drew upon clinical symptoms, serum thyroxine and TRAb, thyroid ultrasound and orbital computed tomography. The CDR3 consists of 17 residues. Unmatched junction bases numbered 11, after V lost 4 bases and J lost 0 bases. Germline V gene sequence: CDR1 SQVTM, CDR2 ANQGSEA.

The specimen sequenced was peripheral blood or thyroid tissue (not recorded which). The genes are TRBV29-1 and TRBJ1-2; 10 bases agree with TRBD1. The receptor comes from a woman aged 18-29 years with Graves' hyperthyroidism. The CDR3 spells CSVVGSTGQGPNYGYTF. The CDR3 DNA reads as TGCAGCGTTGTGGGTTCGACGGGACAGGGGCCTAACTATGGCTACACCTTC.